The clone carrying this T cell receptor beta chain was seen just once. Its antigen is unidentified. It was with a sample-barcoded 5' primer and a J-beta primer mix that a second PCR of roughly 7 to 12 cycles was run. The template-switch adaptor was a 5' adaptor with 12 random nucleotides. It tagged each cDNA molecule. Each CDR3 protein is one row after TCRdb ran MiXCR on the 5' RACE reads. The sample shows fewer than 1,000,000 distinct CDR3 sequences, about half of them seen only once. The source of the sample is a study of blood T cells in healthy people across ages. Study-wide results and limits: Naive CD4+ cells and diversity were both higher in long-lived donors than in aged donors.

Every sample gave at least 5 micrograms of total RNA when it was extracted. With V trimmed by 3 bases and J by 2 bases, 6 bases remained unmatched. This CDR3 has 16 amino acids. CDR1 is LNHDA, CDR2 SQIVND, per germline (reference sequence). The rearrangement uses TRBV19 and TRBJ2-3, with 9 bases fitting TRBD1. The receptor's source is a man older than 75 in good health. The sequencing sample was made of blood. The CDR3 DNA sequence: TGTGCCAGTAGTATCCGGGACAGGGCTCCCACAGATACGCAGTATTTT. This translates into CASSIRDRAPTDTQYF.